This T cell receptor beta chain was obtained from a study of tumor-infiltrating lymphocytes in oesophageal squamous cell carcinoma. From the PCR reads, TCRdb called clonotypes with MiXCR, one entry per CDR3 protein. The sample has about 21,000 distinct CDR3 sequences, about 35% seen once. Germline CDR1 and CDR2: SGHTA and FQGNSA. This CDR3 comprises 12 residues. The germline V and J ends were trimmed by 1 base and 4 bases, with 3 bases remaining between them. This clonotype has ten or more counts. The clonotype comes from a male donor with esophageal squamous cell carcinoma. V usage is TRBV7-2 and J usage is TRBJ2-3, with D uncertain. Sequenced input: esophageal tumor tissue. The CDR3 loop is CASSLGADTQYF. The CDR3 coding sequence is TGTGCCAGCAGCTTAGGAGCAGATACGCAGTATTTT.